This is a list of T cell receptor beta chains from one sample in a study of T-cell reconstitution after alpha-beta-depleted transplantation in children. TCRdb reanalysed the PCR reads using MiXCR and keeps one entry per CDR3 protein. The table records 200,000 to 250,000 distinct CDR3 sequences, more than 10% of them present only once. This material consisted of PBMCs from the stem cell graft donor, taken from the stem cell graft. The receptors here all came from a human donor who donated a stem cell graft to a child with acute lymphoblastic leukemia. Both conserved end residues are part of each CDR3. The D gene is left open where the match is weak. The size entry is marked missing in some rows and otherwise reads once, few, many or a size class.

size,V,J,D,CDR3,DNA
many,TRBV4-3,TRBJ1-1,NA,CASSSHMNTEAFF,TGCGCCAGCAGCTCTCACATGAACACTGAAGCTTTCTTT
many,TRBV15,TRBJ2-2,TRBD1,CATSAGQGGTGELFF,TGTGCCACCAGCGCGGGACAGGGGGGCACCGGGGAGCTGTTTTTT
many,TRBV4-3,TRBJ1-4,NA,CASSQETGNEKLFF,TGCGCCAGCAGCCAAGAGACGGGGAATGAAAAACTGTTTTTT
many,TRBV29-1,TRBJ2-5,NA,CSVRTQETQYF,TGCAGCGTCCGGACACAAGAGACCCAGTACTTC
NA,TRBV5-6,TRBJ2-1,NA,CASSLAVLPIGNEQFF,TGTGCCAGCAGCTTGGCCGTATTGCCGATCGGCAATGAGCAGTTCTTC
few,TRBV7-9,TRBJ1-2,NA,CASSFELPSSGYTF,TGTGCCAGCAGCTTCGAACTCCCGTCTAGCGGCTACACCTTC
many,TRBV5-1,TRBJ1-2,NA,CASSPGRNYYGYTF,TGCGCCAGCAGCCCCGGGCGGAACTACTATGGCTACACCTTC
many,TRBV6-2/TRBV6-3,TRBJ2-7,NA,CASSYLEGTYEQYF,TGTGCCAGCAGTTACCTGGAAGGGACCTACGAGCAGTACTTC
NA,TRBV29-1,TRBJ1-4,NA,CSVARPSNEKLFF,TGCAGCGTTGCTCGCCCCAGTAATGAAAAACTGTTTTTT
NA,TRBV11-2,TRBJ1-5,NA,CASSPTQGWNQPQHF,TGTGCCAGCAGCCCAACACAGGGTTGGAATCAGCCCCAGCATTTT
many,TRBV28,TRBJ2-7,TRBD1,CASRKQDRGPYEQYF,TGTGCCAGCAGGAAACAGGACAGGGGGCCCTACGAGCAGTACTTC
many,TRBV29-1,TRBJ2-3,TRBD2,CSVANGGISTDTQYF,TGCAGCGTTGCCAACGGGGGGATTAGCACAGATACGCAGTATTTT
many,TRBV7-2,TRBJ2-7,TRBD1,CASSLDRGSYEQYF,TGTGCCAGCAGTCTTGACAGGGGCTCCTACGAGCAGTACTTC
many,TRBV27,TRBJ2-1,NA,CASSLVSLSGFGEQFF,TGTGCCAGCAGTTTGGTTTCCCTTTCGGGCTTCGGGGAGCAGTTCTTC
many,TRBV27,TRBJ1-1,NA,CASSLSRGEAFF,TGTGCCAGCAGTTTATCGCGGGGTGAAGCTTTCTTT